This T cell receptor beta chain derives from a study of blood T cells in healthy people across ages (dated by TCRdb to 2013 to 2016). For the wider study: Template switching captured roughly one uniquely barcoded TCR beta cDNA molecule per two T cells in model experiments. Using deep sequencing normalized with unique cDNA molecular identifiers, the study measured how TCR beta repertoire diversity changes with age. Donors were grouped into four age groups: young (average 16 years), middle-aged (under 40), aged (62) and long-lived (over 80). The study analyzed two additional independent replicas of 1 million unique cDNA reads from the same blood draw for two donors, one aged 18 to 29 and one aged 80 or older. To avoid experimental bias, donors of different ages were randomly spread across the sequencing lanes. The research as a whole found: Observed TCR beta diversity correlated strongly with the percentage of naive T cells measured by flow cytometry. Because donor CMV infection status was unknown, age-related changes in expanded clonotypes were potentially confounded. Since profiling was done on bulk unsorted PBMCs, naive and antigen-experienced compartments could not be conclusively compared. Estimates of total diversity from one million sequenced T cells were regarded as lower bounds and underestimates. Compared with the aged group, more naive CD4+ T cells, fewer expanded clones and increased TCR diversity were shown by the long-lived group, suggesting age selection. As age increased, observed TCR beta diversity per million T cells dropped in a roughly linear way, and a significant reduction was already evident by age 40.

About this clonotype itself: Its antigen is currently not known. No base quality values were provided; no much bigger clone lies one nucleotide off.

Libraries were prepared through 5' RACE. Sequenced on an Illumina HiSeq 2500. A second PCR of 7 to 11 cycles was run with a J-beta primer mix and a sample-barcoded 5' primer. Each TCR beta cDNA molecule received a unique molecular identifier from a template-switch 5' adaptor carrying 12 random nucleotides. At least 2.5 million CDR3-containing paired-end reads were obtained from each sample. First-strand cDNA was synthesized from all RNA with the Mint cDNA synthesis kit, primed by a TRBC-specific oligonucleotide. All cDNA was treated with uracil-DNA glycosylase and then went through a first 18-cycle PCR with the universal primers M1SS and BC2_uni_R. The study's processing was this. For normalization, 1 million high-quality reads were randomly selected from each sample, with every read carrying a distinct molecular identifier. Instead of being binned into consensus sequences, reads that shared molecular identifiers were thrown out. MiTCR, run with a Q25 quality threshold and the strictest error-elimination algorithm, handled CDR3 identification, clonotype clustering and error correction. A nonparametric unseen species model using Euler transformation provided a lower-bound estimate of total TCR beta diversity. Clones were called with MiXCR by TCRdb after fastp trimmed the public reads at Q25, and only in-frame beta chains were retained. Every CDR3 protein is listed once, alongside the most common genes and DNA of its rows. What appears here as the V and J calls and clone size reflects TCRdb's work, not the paper's. This sample has fewer than 750,000 distinct CDR3 sequences in its table, and 52% of those were observed once. Jointly, the top ten make up about 13% of the sample.

CDR1 SGHRS and CDR2 YFSETQ were looked up in the germline V gene. From the cysteine through the phenylalanine, the CDR3 covers 15 amino acids. CDR3 DNA is the only sequence kept; it has 45 bases, read in frame from the first base. Clipping removes 4 bases from V and 2 bases from J, with 6 as the unmatched junction base count. The donors were roughly 39 Caucasian individuals from Russia, aged 6 to 90 years, who were systemically healthy. Each donor gave 9 to 10 milliliters of peripheral blood, collected into EDTA-treated Vacutainer tubes. Ficoll-Paque density-gradient centrifugation was used to isolate PBMCs, with at least 6.5 million per sample. Total RNA was extracted from PBMCs with Trizol reagent, with at least 6 micrograms obtained per sample. The percentages of naive CD45RAhigh/CD27high T cells were determined by flow cytometry on a PBMC aliquot from every donor.

This sequence uses TRBV5-1 and TRBJ2-3; 8 nucleotides in the junction match TRBD2. Sequencing was done on a sample of blood. This sequence was found in an elderly woman in good health. The DNA is TGCGCCAGCAGCCAAAGTAGCGGGACCACAGATACGCAGTATTTT. Its protein reads: CASSQSSGTTDTQYF.